This TCR beta chain came from a study of shared clonotypes between healthy human individuals. CD45RO-negative CD8 cells positively selected for CCR7 made up the naive population, which excluded terminally differentiated effector memory CD45RA+ cells. The repertoire was sequenced with immunoSEQ multiplex PCR; TCRdb's copy has only in-frame clones and lacks some. The sample shows hundreds of thousands of clones, 95% to 97% of them seen only once. V shed 3 bases, J shed 10 bases, and the junction held 8 bases outside the gene matches. The CDR3 runs 14 residues. CDR1 is SGHVS, CDR2 FQNEAQ, per germline. The receptor was derived from a woman aged 25 to 39 in good health. The J gene is TRBJ1-5, the V gene TRBV7-8; 8 bases fit TRBD1. The sequenced sample consisted of naive CD8+ T cells sorted from blood. The CDR3 protein is CASSFWAGGEPQHF. DNA of the CDR3: TGTGCCAGCAGCTTTTGGGCAGGGGGCGAACCCCAGCATTTT.